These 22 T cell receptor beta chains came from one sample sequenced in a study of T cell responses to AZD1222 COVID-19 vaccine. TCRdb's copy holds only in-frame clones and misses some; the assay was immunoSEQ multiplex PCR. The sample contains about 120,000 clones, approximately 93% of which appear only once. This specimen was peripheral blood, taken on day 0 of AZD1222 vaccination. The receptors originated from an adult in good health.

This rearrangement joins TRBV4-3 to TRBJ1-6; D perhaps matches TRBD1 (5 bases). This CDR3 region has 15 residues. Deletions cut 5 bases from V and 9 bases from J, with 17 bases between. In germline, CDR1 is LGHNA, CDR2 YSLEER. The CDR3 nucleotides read TGCGCCAGCAGCATTCTGGGGGAGGATAGTTCACCCCTCCACTTT. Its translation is CASSILGEDSSPLHF.

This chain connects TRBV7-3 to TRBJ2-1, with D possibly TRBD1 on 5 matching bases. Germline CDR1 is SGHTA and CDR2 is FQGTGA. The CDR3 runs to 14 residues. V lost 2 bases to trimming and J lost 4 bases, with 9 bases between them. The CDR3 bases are TGTGCCAGCAGCTTAGGGGCTAGTTACAATGAGCAGTTCTTC. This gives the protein CASSLGASYNEQFF. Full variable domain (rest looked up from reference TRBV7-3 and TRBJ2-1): GAGVSQTPSNKVTEKGKYVELRCDPISGHTALYWYRQSLGQGPEFLIYFQGTGAADDSGLPNDRFFAVRPEGSVSTLKIQRTERGDSAVYLCASSLGASYNEQFFGPGTRLTVL.

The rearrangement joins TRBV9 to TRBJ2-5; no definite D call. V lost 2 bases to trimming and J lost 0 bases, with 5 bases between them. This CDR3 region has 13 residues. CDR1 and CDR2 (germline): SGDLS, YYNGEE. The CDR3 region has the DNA TGTGCCAGCAGCGTGGCCCACCAAGAGACCCAGTACTTC. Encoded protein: CASSVAHQETQYF. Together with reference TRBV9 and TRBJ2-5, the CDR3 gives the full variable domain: DSGVTQTPKHLITATGQRVTLRCSPRSGDLSVYWYQQSLDQGLQFLIQYYNGEERAKGNILERFSAQQFPDLHSELNLSSLELGDSALYFCASSVAHQETQYFGPGTRLLVL.

The CDR3 loop reads CASSPGTGVNEQYF. CDR3 DNA sequence: TGTGCCAGCAGTCCGGGGACAGGGGTAAACGAGCAGTACTTC. V usage is TRBV7-7 and J usage is TRBJ2-7; 10 nucleotides agree with TRBD1. J was trimmed by 5 bases and V by 6 bases; bases with no gene match: 7. Germline V CDR1 and CDR2: SSHAT, FNYEAQ (reference sequence). This CDR3 spans 14 amino acids.

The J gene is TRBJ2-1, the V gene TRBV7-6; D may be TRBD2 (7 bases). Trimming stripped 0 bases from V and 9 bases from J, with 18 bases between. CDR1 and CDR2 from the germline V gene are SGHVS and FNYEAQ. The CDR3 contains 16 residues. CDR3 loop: CASSLANRATGGEQFF. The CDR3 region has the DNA TGTGCCAGCAGCTTAGCTAACAGGGCCACGGGGGGTGAGCAGTTCTTC.

The CDR3 here is CASSTQRQSNAEAFF. DNA for the CDR3: TGTGCCAGCAGCACACAAAGACAGTCCAACGCTGAAGCTTTCTTT. The chain links TRBV11-2 to TRBJ1-1, with TRBD1 as a possible D gene (5 bases). The CDR3 covers 15 residues. Trimming took off 5 bases at V and 6 bases at J, with 19 bases between the two ends. Per the germline V gene, CDR1 is SGHAT and CDR2 is FQNNGV.

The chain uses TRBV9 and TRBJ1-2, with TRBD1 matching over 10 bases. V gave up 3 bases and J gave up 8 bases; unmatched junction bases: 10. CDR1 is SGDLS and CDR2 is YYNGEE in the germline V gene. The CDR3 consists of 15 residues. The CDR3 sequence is CASSGRQGAMEGYTF. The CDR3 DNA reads TGTGCCAGCAGCGGTCGACAGGGGGCAATGGAGGGCTACACCTTC.

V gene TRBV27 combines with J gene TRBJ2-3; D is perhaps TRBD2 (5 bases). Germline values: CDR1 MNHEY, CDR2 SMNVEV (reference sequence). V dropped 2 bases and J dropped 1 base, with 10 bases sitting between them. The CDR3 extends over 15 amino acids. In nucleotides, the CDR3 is TGTGCCAGCAGTTTAAACGGGGTTGGCACAGATACGCAGTATTTT. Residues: CASSLNGVGTDTQYF.

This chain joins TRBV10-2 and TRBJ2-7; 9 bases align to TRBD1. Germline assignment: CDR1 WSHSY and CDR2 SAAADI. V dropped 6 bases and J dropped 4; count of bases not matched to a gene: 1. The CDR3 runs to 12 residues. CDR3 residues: CASRQGAYEQYF. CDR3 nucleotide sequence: TGCGCCAGCAGACAGGGGGCTTACGAGCAGTACTTC.

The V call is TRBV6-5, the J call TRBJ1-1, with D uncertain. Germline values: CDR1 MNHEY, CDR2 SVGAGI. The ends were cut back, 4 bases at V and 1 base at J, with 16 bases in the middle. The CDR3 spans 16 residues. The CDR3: CASSSFPSVKNTEAFF. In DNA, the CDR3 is TGTGCCAGCAGTTCGTTTCCTTCAGTGAAGAACACTGAAGCTTTCTTT.

CDR3 loop: CSARGGTEAFF. The CDR3 DNA sequence: TGCAGTGCTCGGGGAGGGACTGAAGCTTTCTTT. This sequence joins TRBV20-1 and TRBJ1-1; D not resolved. This CDR3 is 11 amino acids long. V gave up 5 bases and J gave up 5 bases, with 9 bases separating them. Germline V CDR1 and CDR2: DFQATT, SNEGSKA (reference sequence).

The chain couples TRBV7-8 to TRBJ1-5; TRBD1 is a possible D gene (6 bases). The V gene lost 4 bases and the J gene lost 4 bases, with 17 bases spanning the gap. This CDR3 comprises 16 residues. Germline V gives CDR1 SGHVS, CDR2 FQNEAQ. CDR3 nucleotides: TGTGCCAGCAGCTCCAACACAGGGAAGCAAAATCAGCCCCAGCATTTT. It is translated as CASSSNTGKQNQPQHF.

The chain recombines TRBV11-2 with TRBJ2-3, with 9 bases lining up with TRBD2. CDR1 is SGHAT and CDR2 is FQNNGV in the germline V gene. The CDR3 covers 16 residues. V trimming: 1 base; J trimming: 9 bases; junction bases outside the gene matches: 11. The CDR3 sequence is CASSLGGGGAFVTQYF. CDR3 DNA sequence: TGTGCCAGCAGCTTAGGAGGCGGGGGGGCCTTTGTGACGCAGTATTTT.

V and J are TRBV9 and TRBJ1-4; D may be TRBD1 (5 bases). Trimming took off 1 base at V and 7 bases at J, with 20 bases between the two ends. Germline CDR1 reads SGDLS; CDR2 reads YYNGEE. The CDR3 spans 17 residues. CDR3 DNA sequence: TGTGCCAGCAGCGTATCCCCGGGACGGGAAGGGTCTGAAAAACTGTTTTTT. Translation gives CASSVSPGREGSEKLFF.

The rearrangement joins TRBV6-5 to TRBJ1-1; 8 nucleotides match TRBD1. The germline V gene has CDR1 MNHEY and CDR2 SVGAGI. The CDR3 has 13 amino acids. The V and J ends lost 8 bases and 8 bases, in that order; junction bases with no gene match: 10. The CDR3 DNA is TGTGCCAGCGCCTCTACAGGGGGAAGGGAAGCTTTCTTT. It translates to CASASTGGREAFF.

This CDR3 is CASGTQRLQGIDIQYF. CDR3 sequence (DNA): TGTGCCAGTGGGACCCAGAGGTTACAGGGTATCGACATTCAGTACTTC. The gene calls are TRBV19 and TRBJ2-4; a possible D gene is TRBD1 (6 bases). CDR1 and CDR2 from the germline V gene are LNHDA and SQIVND (reference sequence). V was pared by 8 bases and J by 8 bases, with 25 bases between. This CDR3 is 16 amino acids long.

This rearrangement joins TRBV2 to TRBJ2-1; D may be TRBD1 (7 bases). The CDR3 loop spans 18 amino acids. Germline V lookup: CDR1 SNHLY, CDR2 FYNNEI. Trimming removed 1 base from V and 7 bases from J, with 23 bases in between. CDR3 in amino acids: CASSEGPPEGASGNEQFF. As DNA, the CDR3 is TGTGCCAGCAGTGAAGGGCCCCCGGAGGGGGCTTCAGGTAATGAGCAGTTCTTC. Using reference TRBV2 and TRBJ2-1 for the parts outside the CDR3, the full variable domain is EPEVTQTPSHQVTQMGQEVILRCVPISNHLYFYWYRQILGQKVEFLVSFYNNEISEKSEIFDDQFSVERPDGSNFTLKIRSTKLEDSAMYFCASSEGPPEGASGNEQFFGPGTRLTVL.

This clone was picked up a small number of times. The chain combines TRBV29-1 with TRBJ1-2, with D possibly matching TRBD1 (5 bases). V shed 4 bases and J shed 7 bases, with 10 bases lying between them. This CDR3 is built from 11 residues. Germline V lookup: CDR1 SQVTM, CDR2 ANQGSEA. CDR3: CSVAGGSGYTF. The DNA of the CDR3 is TGCAGCGTTGCTGGGGGGAGTGGCTACACCTTC.

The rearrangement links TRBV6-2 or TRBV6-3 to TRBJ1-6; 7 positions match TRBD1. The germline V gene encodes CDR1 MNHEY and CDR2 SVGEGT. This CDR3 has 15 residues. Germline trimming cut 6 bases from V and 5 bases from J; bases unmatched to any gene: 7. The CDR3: CASSRGTANNSPLHF. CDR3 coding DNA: TGTGCCAGCAGCCGAGGGACAGCGAATAATTCACCCCTCCACTTT.

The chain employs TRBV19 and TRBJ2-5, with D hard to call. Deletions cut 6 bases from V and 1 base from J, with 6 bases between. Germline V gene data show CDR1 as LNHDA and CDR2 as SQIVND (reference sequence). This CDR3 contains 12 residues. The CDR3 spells CASSYSQETQYF. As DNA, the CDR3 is TGTGCCAGTAGCTACAGCCAAGAGACCCAGTACTTC.

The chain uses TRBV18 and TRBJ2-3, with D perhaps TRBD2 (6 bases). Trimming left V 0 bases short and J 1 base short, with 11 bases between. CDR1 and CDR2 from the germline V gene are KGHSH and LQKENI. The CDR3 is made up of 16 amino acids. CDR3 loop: CASSPPRGWGTDTQYF. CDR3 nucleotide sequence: TGTGCCAGCTCACCACCGCGGGGATGGGGCACAGATACGCAGTATTTT.

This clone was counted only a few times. The CDR3 DNA is TGTGCCAGCAGCCCCTCCGGGAACTATGGCTACACCTTC. It translates to CASSPSGNYGYTF. The chain carries TRBV7-9 and TRBJ1-2; D gene unclear. The ends were cut back, 5 bases at V and 2 bases at J, with 9 bases in the middle. Germline values: CDR1 SEHNR, CDR2 FQNEAQ (reference sequence). CDR3 size: 13 residues.